The 26 T cell receptor beta chains listed next were all sequenced from one sample in a study of blood T cell repertoires in COVID-19. Assay: immunoSEQ multiplex PCR; the TCRdb copy retains only in-frame clones and omits some. The data contain more than 300,000 clones, about 90% of them singletons. The sequenced sample was PBMCs or T cells enriched from blood (not recorded which). These TCRs come from a man aged 40-49 years in a cohort exposed to, infected with or recovered from COVID-19 (not recorded which).

The V call is TRBV7-6, the J call TRBJ2-3, with 12 bases that match TRBD2. V shed 6 bases, J shed 5 bases, and the junction held 18 bases outside the gene matches. The germline V gene has CDR1 SGHVS and CDR2 FNYEAQ. CDR3 length equals 19 residues. The CDR3 protein is CASSLSRAAGTSGRDTQYF. The CDR3 nucleotides read TGTGCCAGCAGTCTTAGTAGGGCGGCCGGGACTAGCGGGCGAGATACGCAGTATTTT.

The chain joins TRBV20-1 to TRBJ2-1, with TRBD2 matching over 10 bases. In germline, CDR1 is DFQATT, CDR2 SNEGSKA (reference sequence). There are 18 residues in the CDR3. V lost 3 bases and J lost 0; bases outside the gene matches: 11. This chain's CDR3 is CSASRRLAGVGSYNEQFF. CDR3 coding DNA: TGCAGTGCTAGTCGCCGGCTAGCGGGAGTCGGCTCCTACAATGAGCAGTTCTTC.

The chain carries TRBV18 and TRBJ2-3; 8 bases are a match to TRBD2. CDR3 length equals 14 residues. Germline-derived CDR1 and CDR2 are KGHSH and LQKENI. V lost 2 bases to trimming and J lost 3 bases; unmatched junction nucleotides: 1. In DNA form, the CDR3 reads TGTGCCAGCTCACCATCGGGGGGGACAGATACGCAGTATTTT. Amino acids: CASSPSGGTDTQYF. Full variable domain (remainder filled in from reference TRBV18 and TRBJ2-3): NAGVMQNPRHLVRRRGQEARLRCSPMKGHSHVYWYRQLPEEGLKFMVYLQKENIIDESGMPKERFSAEFPKEGPSILRIQQVVRGDSAAYFCASSPSGGTDTQYFGPGTRLTVL.

This chain links TRBV20-1 with TRBJ2-7, with 7 bases aligning to TRBD1. After removal of 3 bases from V and 4 bases from J, the junction contained 12 bases not matched to a gene. The length of the CDR3 is 15 residues. The germline V gene has CDR1 DFQATT and CDR2 SNEGSKA (reference sequence). In DNA, the CDR3 is TGCAGTGCTAGTGGGACAGTTAAGTCGAAGTACGAGCAGTACTTC. Amino acids: CSASGTVKSKYEQYF.

V gene TRBV28 combines with J gene TRBJ2-2; the D gene is possibly TRBD1 (6 bases). The CDR3 runs to 16 residues. The germline V gene has CDR1 MDHEN and CDR2 SYDVKM. The V end was cut by 2 bases, the J end by 2 bases, with 12 bases between. CDR3 nucleotide sequence: TGTGCCAGCAGTTTACTAGGGGGTCCCAACACCGGGGAGCTGTTTTTT. Its protein is CASSLLGGPNTGELFF.

V and J are TRBV2 and TRBJ1-6, with a weak D call TRBD1 (5 bases). The length of the CDR3 is 15 residues. V gave up 4 bases and J gave up 6 bases, with 13 bases separating them. The germline CDR1 and CDR2 sequences are SNHLY and FYNNEI. In DNA form, the CDR3 reads TGTGCCAGCAGTGGGGCAGGGAGGCTTAATTCACCCCTCCACTTT. Translation gives CASSGAGRLNSPLHF.

The chain is built from TRBV3-1 (or the pseudogene TRBV3-2) and TRBJ1-1; TRBD1 matches at 10 bases. CDR3 length: 14 amino acids. Germline CDR1 is LGHDT and CDR2 is YNNKEL (reference sequence). V lost 4 bases, J lost 5 bases, and 4 bases stayed unmatched. The CDR3 DNA sequence: TGTGCCAGCAGCCTCGGACAGGGGGTTACTGAAGCTTTCTTT. Its translation: CASSLGQGVTEAFF.

The rearrangement links TRBV15 to TRBJ2-7, with TRBD1 matching 7 bases. The CDR3 loop spans 17 amino acids. The J segment lost 3 bases and the V segment lost 0 bases, leaving 11 bases of the junction unmatched. The V gene's germline CDR1 is LNHNV and CDR2 YYDKDF (reference sequence). DNA of the CDR3: TGTGCCACCAGCAGAGATCTCGCGAGGGGGCCTAACTACGAGCAGTACTTC. It codes for CATSRDLARGPNYEQYF.

The sample holds one count of this clone. The rearrangement uses TRBV19 and TRBJ1-5, with 11 bases aligning to TRBD1. This CDR3 contains 16 residues. Per the germline V gene, CDR1 is LNHDA and CDR2 is SQIVND (reference sequence). V lost 7 bases to trimming and J lost 5 bases; unmatched junction nucleotides: 10. Here the CDR3 DNA reads TGTGCCAGTACCCCGGGGGACAGGGGGTATTATCAGCCCCAGCATTTT. Translation gives CASTPGDRGYYQPQHF.

The rearrangement uses TRBV28 and TRBJ1-4; TRBD1 matches 7 bases. The length of the CDR3 is 14 residues. With 5 bases clipped from V and 6 bases from J, the junction kept 6 bases outside the gene matches. Germline V gene sequence: CDR1 MDHEN, CDR2 SYDVKM. CDR3 protein: CASSERGRDEKLFF. CDR3 DNA sequence: TGTGCCAGCAGTGAGAGGGGGCGGGATGAAAAACTGTTTTTT.

This clone has more than one count but fewer than ten. V and J are TRBV6-5 and TRBJ1-1; 9 bases match TRBD1. The CDR3 spans 14 residues. J lost 3 bases, V lost 7 bases, and 6 bases had no gene match. From germline, CDR1 is MNHEY and CDR2 SVGAGI. The CDR3 DNA reads TGTGCCAGCACCGCGGACAGGGGTGACACTGAAGCTTTCTTT. Its protein is CASTADRGDTEAFF.

This rearrangement joins TRBV3-1 (or the pseudogene TRBV3-2) to TRBJ2-3, with D possibly being TRBD1 (5 bases). The V gene lost 2 bases and the J gene lost 5 bases, with 11 bases spanning the gap. In germline, CDR1 is LGHDT, CDR2 YNNKEL (reference sequence). The CDR3 consists of 14 residues. The CDR3 loop is CASSQYPQGDTQYF. Here the CDR3 DNA reads TGTGCCAGCAGCCAATACCCTCAGGGAGATACGCAGTATTTT.

CDR3 in DNA: TGCGCCAGCAGCTTGACGGCGGGAGGGCCCGGGGAGACCCAGTACTTC. Translation gives CASSLTAGGPGETQYF. The chain recombines TRBV5-1 with TRBJ2-5; 9 bases match TRBD2. Germline trimming cut 1 base from V and 5 bases from J; bases unmatched to any gene: 9. CDR3 length: 16 residues. Per the germline V gene, CDR1 is SGHRS and CDR2 is YFSETQ.

The rearrangement uses TRBV27 and TRBJ1-5; 8 nucleotides agree with TRBD1. V shed 5 bases and J 7 bases; nucleotides not matched to a gene: 7. CDR1 is MNHEY and CDR2 is SMNVEV in the germline V gene (reference sequence). The CDR3 totals 14 residues. CDR3 region: CASSKTGVEQPQHF. Written as DNA, the CDR3 is TGTGCCAGCAGTAAGACAGGGGTGGAGCAGCCCCAGCATTTT.

The chain is built from TRBV28 and TRBJ2-5; D possibly corresponds to TRBD1 (5 bases). This CDR3 contains 13 residues. V dropped 7 bases and J dropped 3 bases, with 12 bases sitting between them. Germline lookup yields CDR1 MDHEN and CDR2 SYDVKM. CDR3 nucleotide sequence: TGTGCCAGCACCCTAGGGGCAGAAGAGACCCAGTACTTC. Its protein product is CASTLGAEETQYF.

V is TRBV5-1 and J is TRBJ2-1, with D perhaps matching TRBD1 (6 bases). V was pared by 4 bases and J by 3 bases, with 14 bases between. The CDR3 sequence is 15 residues long. Germline V lookup: CDR1 SGHRS, CDR2 YFSETQ. In DNA, the CDR3 is TGCGCCAGCAGCCTGGACAGTCGGAACTACAATGAGCAGTTCTTC. Translating gives CASSLDSRNYNEQFF.

The chain has TRBV6-5 and TRBJ2-1; 7 bases fit TRBD2. CDR1 is MNHEY, CDR2 SVGAGI, per germline. The CDR3 length is 16 residues. V shed 2 bases, J shed 8 bases, and the junction held 12 bases outside the gene matches. CDR3 sequence (DNA): TGTGCCAGCAGTTACAATGCGGGAGCTAGGGGCGATGAGCAGTTCTTC. Its protein is CASSYNAGARGDEQFF.

The V gene is TRBV24-1, the J gene TRBJ2-3, with TRBD2 matching over 8 bases. Germline V gene sequence: CDR1 KGHDR, CDR2 SFDVKD. CDR3 size: 16 residues. Trimming took 1 base from V and 2 from J; bases not matched to a gene: 4. In DNA, the CDR3 is TGTGCCACCAGTGATTTTACTAGCGGAGACACAGATACGCAGTATTTT. Its protein is CATSDFTSGDTDTQYF.

This chain joins TRBV25-1 and TRBJ1-2; weak D call: TRBD1 (5 bases). V was cut by 0 bases and J by 4 bases, with 9 bases left in between. Germline loops: CDR1 MGHDK, CDR2 SYGVNS. CDR3 length equals 14 residues. The DNA for the CDR3 is TGTGCCAGCAGTGAATATGGGGCCGTCTATGGCTACACCTTC. Translation: CASSEYGAVYGYTF.

V is TRBV5-1 and J is TRBJ2-1, with 10 bases fitting TRBD2. This CDR3 comprises 15 residues. CDR1 is SGHRS and CDR2 is YFSETQ in the germline V gene. The junction had 4 bases not matched to a gene; V was cut back by 4 bases and J by 3 bases. CDR3 coding DNA: TGCGCCAGCAGCCCCACTAGCGGGAACTACAATGAGCAGTTCTTC. The encoded protein is CASSPTSGNYNEQFF.

The chain joins TRBV30 to TRBJ2-7; tentative D call: TRBD2 (5 bases). The CDR3 extends over 15 amino acids. CDR1 is GTSNPN and CDR2 is SVGIG in the germline V gene (reference sequence). V shed 4 bases and J shed 1 base, with 17 bases lying between them. This chain's CDR3 is CAWTRRGSGSYEQYF. The CDR3 DNA reads as TGTGCCTGGACCAGACGGGGTTCTGGGTCCTACGAGCAGTACTTC.

The chain links TRBV4-2 to TRBJ2-7, with D maybe TRBD2 (5 bases). Trimming left V 1 base short and J 2 bases short, with 18 bases between. Germline CDR1 is LGHNA and CDR2 is YNFKEQ. The CDR3 consists of 17 residues. The CDR3: CASSQVEDRETPYEQYF. CDR3 coding DNA: TGTGCCAGCAGCCAAGTCGAGGATAGGGAGACCCCCTACGAGCAGTACTTC.

This clone appeared a few times. The genes are TRBV5-4 and TRBJ1-3; D might be TRBD1 (5 bases). The V end was cut by 0 bases, the J end by 9 bases, with 16 bases between. The CDR3 has 15 residues. Germline V lookup: CDR1 SGHNT, CDR2 YYREEE (reference sequence). The CDR3 DNA reads TGTGCCAGCAGCTTGGATTCGGCCTTCGGGGGCACCATATATTTT. Translation gives CASSLDSAFGGTIYF. Full variable domain (outside the CDR3, taken from reference TRBV5-4 and TRBJ1-3): ETGVTQSPTHLIKTRGQQVTLRCSSQSGHNTVSWYQQALGQGPQFIFQYYREEENGRGNFPPRFSGLQFPNYSSELNVNALELDDSALYLCASSLDSAFGGTIYFGEGSWLTVV.

The genes are TRBV11-2 and TRBJ1-5; 8 bases map to TRBD1. Trimming took 0 bases from V and 9 from J; bases not matched to a gene: 7. CDR1 and CDR2 from the germline V gene are SGHAT and FQNNGV. The CDR3 extends over 15 amino acids. The CDR3 coding sequence is TGTGCCAGCAGCTTAGACAGGGGGCCTTCGTGGCCCCAGCATTTT. Translated: CASSLDRGPSWPQHF.

The chain combines TRBV7-2 with TRBJ1-2, with a tentative D call TRBD1 (5 bases). V lost 1 base, J lost 4 bases, and 10 bases lay in between. This CDR3 spans 14 amino acids. Germline loops: CDR1 SGHTA, CDR2 FQGNSA. The CDR3 region has the DNA TGTGCCAGCAGCTTAGGGCGGGGACCCTATGGCTACACCTTC. This gives the protein CASSLGRGPYGYTF.

This clone appeared a single time. The rearrangement uses TRBV18 and TRBJ1-1, with D uncertain. Germline lookup yields CDR1 KGHSH and CDR2 LQKENI. The V gene lost 4 bases and the J gene lost 1 base, with 13 bases spanning the gap. The CDR3 is 15 amino acids. The CDR3 protein is CASSLWTDWNTEAFF. The CDR3 region has the DNA TGTGCCAGCTCACTCTGGACTGACTGGAACACTGAAGCTTTCTTT.